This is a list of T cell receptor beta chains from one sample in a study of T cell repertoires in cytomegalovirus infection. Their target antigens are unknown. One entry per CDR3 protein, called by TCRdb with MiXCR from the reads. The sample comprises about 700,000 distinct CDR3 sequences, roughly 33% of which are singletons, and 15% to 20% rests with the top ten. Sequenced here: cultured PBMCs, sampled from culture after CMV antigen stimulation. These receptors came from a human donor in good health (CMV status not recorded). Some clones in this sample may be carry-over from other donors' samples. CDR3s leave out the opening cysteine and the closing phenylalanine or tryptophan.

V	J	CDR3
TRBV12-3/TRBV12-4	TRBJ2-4	ASSLRGRVLQY
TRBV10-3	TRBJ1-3	AISETGAGNTIY
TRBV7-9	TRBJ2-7	ASSTEGDPYEQY
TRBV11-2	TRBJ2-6	ASEKLWVGANVLT
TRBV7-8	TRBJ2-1	ASSLASIYNEQF
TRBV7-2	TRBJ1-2	ATGQAPTYGYT
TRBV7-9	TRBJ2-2	ASSPKVRERDGELF
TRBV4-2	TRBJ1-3	ASSVGQGVLSGNTIY
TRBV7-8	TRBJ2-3	ASSLEGGTDTQY
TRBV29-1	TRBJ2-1	SVEALQGNEQF
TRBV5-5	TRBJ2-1	ASSKSGMASGSWGNNEQF
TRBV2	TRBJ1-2	ASIPDRGLHGYT
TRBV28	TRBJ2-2	ASSLWAGKDGELF
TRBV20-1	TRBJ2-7	SATAGEYEQY
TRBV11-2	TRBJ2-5	ASSHILDSGETQY
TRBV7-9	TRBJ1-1	ASSPRLANTEAF
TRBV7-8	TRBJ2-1	ASSHSRPPYNEQF
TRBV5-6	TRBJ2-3	ASVRDGGSFPTDTQY
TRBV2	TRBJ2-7	ASAGTGRAEQY
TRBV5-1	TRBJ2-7	ASSLVSIHEQY
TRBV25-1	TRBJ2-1	ASGRSHEQF
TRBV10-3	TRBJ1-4	AISESRGGTGTIEKLF
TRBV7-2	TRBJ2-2	ASSFPTGGSATGELF
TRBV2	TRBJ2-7	ASSVGEVAPQQY
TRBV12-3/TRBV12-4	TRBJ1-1	ASSFGQGIAF